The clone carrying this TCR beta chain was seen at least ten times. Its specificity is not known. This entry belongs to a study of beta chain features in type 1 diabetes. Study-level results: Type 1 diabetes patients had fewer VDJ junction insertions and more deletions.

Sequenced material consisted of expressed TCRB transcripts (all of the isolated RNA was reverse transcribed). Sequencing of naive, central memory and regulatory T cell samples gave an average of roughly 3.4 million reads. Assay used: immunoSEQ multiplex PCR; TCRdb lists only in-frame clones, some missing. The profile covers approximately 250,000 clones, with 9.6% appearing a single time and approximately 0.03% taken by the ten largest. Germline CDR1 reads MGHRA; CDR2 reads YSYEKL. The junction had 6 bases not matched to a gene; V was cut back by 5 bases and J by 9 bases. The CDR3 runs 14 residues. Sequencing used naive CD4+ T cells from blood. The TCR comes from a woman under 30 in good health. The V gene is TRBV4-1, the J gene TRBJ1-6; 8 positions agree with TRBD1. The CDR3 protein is CASSSQGASSPLHF. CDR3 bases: TGCGCCAGCAGCTCCCAGGGGGCCAGTTCACCCCTCCACTTT.